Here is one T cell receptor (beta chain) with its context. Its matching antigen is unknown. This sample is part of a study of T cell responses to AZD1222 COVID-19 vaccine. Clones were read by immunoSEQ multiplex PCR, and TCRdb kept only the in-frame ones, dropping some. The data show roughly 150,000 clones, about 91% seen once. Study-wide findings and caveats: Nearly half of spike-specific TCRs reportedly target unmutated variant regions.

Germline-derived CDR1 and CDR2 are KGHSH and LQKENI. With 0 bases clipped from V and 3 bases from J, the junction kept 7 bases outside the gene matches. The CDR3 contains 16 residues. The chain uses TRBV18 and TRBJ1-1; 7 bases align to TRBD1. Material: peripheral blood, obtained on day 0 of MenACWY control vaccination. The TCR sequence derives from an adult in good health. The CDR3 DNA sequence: TGTGCCAGCTCACCACCAAGAGGGGGCGCGGACACTGAAGCTTTCTTT. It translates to CASSPPRGGADTEAFF.